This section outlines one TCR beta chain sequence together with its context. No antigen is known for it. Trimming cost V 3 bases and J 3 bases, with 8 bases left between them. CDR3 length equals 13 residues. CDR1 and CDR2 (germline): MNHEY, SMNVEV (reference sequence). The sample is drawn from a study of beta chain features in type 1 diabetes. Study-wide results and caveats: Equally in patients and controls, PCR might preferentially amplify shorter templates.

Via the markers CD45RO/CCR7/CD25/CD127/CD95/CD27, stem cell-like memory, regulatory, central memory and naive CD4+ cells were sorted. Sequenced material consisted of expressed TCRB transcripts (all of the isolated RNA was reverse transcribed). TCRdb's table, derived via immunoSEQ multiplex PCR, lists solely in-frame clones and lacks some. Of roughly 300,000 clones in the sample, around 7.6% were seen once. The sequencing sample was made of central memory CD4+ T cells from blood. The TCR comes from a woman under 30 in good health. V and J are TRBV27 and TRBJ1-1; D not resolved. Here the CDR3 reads CASSLRTHTEAFF. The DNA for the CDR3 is TGTGCCAGCAGTTTGCGGACCCACACTGAAGCTTTCTTT.